The 21 T cell receptor beta chains below were found in one sample sequenced in a study of cytomegalovirus exposure and HLA in healthy donors. Generated by immunoSEQ multiplex PCR, the TCRdb table keeps only in-frame clones and is missing some. The sample lists tens of thousands of clones, about 90% seen once, with about 4.1% in the top ten. Material: PBMCs. The source is a woman younger than 30 in good health and CMV-seropositive.

The rearrangement links TRBV18 to TRBJ2-7; 12 bases match TRBD1. Trimming at V came to 1 base and at J to 1 base, leaving 8 bases not matched to a gene. This CDR3 comprises 18 residues. Germline values: CDR1 KGHSH, CDR2 LQKENI. The CDR3 is CASSPQLGGQGASYEQYF. CDR3 in DNA: TGTGCCAGCTCACCACAATTGGGGGGACAGGGGGCTTCCTACGAGCAGTACTTC.

CDR3 nucleotides: TGTGCCAGCAGCCGCCAAAGGGGACAGATGAACACTGAAGCTTTCTTT. It translates to CASSRQRGQMNTEAFF. The genes are TRBV7-8 and TRBJ1-1; 7 positions match TRBD1. This CDR3 contains 16 residues. Trimming removed 5 bases from V and 0 bases from J; junction bases left unmatched: 9. CDR1 and CDR2 (germline): SGHVS, FQNEAQ.

The chain links TRBV11-3 to TRBJ2-3; 7 bases agree with TRBD2. Germline V lookup: CDR1 SGHNT, CDR2 YENEEA. The CDR3 runs to 14 residues. The V gene end was trimmed by 5 bases and the J gene end by 5 bases; junction bases not matched to a gene: 7. CDR3 in DNA: TGTGCCAGCAGCCCCGGGGGGATCGGAGATACGCAGTATTTT. It yields the protein CASSPGGIGDTQYF.

The chain joins TRBV5-8 to TRBJ2-3; weak D call: TRBD1 (5 bases). The CDR3 is 17 amino acids. V was shortened by 3 bases and J by 4 bases, with 21 bases between the two germline ends. Per germline, CDR1 SGHTS and CDR2 YDEGEE. CDR3 in DNA: TGTGCCAGCAGCTCAAGATGGACAACACGTGGCGCAGATACGCAGTATTTT. This sequence encodes CASSSRWTTRGADTQYF.

The V gene is TRBV5-1, the J gene TRBJ1-1, with TRBD1 matching 7 bases. CDR1 and CDR2 (germline): SGHRS, YFSETQ. V trimming: 2 bases; J trimming: 6 bases; junction bases outside the gene matches: 13. This CDR3 is 16 amino acids long. This chain's CDR3 is CASSFPSSGGRAEAFF. In DNA, the CDR3 is TGCGCCAGCAGCTTCCCCTCCTCAGGGGGACGAGCTGAAGCTTTCTTT.

The rearrangement links TRBV2 to TRBJ1-3, with D unresolved. The CDR3 contains 13 residues. Trimming stripped 6 bases from V and 0 bases from J, with 6 bases between. Germline CDR1 and CDR2: SNHLY and FYNNEI. The CDR3 DNA reads TGTGCCAGCAGCCTAGACTCTGGAAACACCATATATTTT. Amino acids: CASSLDSGNTIYF. Full variable domain (outside the CDR3, taken from reference TRBV2 and TRBJ1-3): EPEVTQTPSHQVTQMGQEVILRCVPISNHLYFYWYRQILGQKVEFLVSFYNNEISEKSEIFDDQFSVERPDGSNFTLKIRSTKLEDSAMYFCASSLDSGNTIYFGEGSWLTVV.

This rearrangement joins TRBV14 to TRBJ2-7; D gene unclear. This CDR3 is 11 amino acids long. Germline CDR1 reads SGHDN; CDR2 reads FVKESK. V was shortened by 3 bases and J by 4 bases, with 4 bases between the two germline ends. CDR3 amino acids: CASSHSYEQYF. The DNA of the CDR3 is TGTGCCAGCAGCCACAGTTACGAGCAGTACTTC.

This chain's CDR3 is CASSHWDRANTEAFF. The DNA of the CDR3 is TGCGCCAGCAGCCATTGGGACAGAGCGAACACTGAAGCTTTCTTT. This chain links TRBV4-3 with TRBJ1-1; 7 bases line up with TRBD1. Losses at the gene ends were 3 bases for V and 1 base for J; bases not matched to a gene: 5. Germline assignment: CDR1 LGHNA and CDR2 YSLEER. There are 15 residues in the CDR3.

This clone was seen more than once but under ten times. The rearrangement links TRBV27 to TRBJ2-3; possibly TRBD1 for D (5 bases). With 5 bases removed from V and 5 bases from J, the gap between germline ends came to 20 bases. The germline V gene encodes CDR1 MNHEY and CDR2 SMNVEV (reference sequence). The length of the CDR3 is 16 residues. The CDR3, as DNA: TGTGCCAGCAGTGGAATGGGGCAGGGTTTTGTAGATACGCAGTATTTT. Its translation: CASSGMGQGFVDTQYF.

The chain recombines TRBV4-2 with TRBJ2-1; 11 nucleotides line up with TRBD2. V was pared by 1 base and J by 5 bases, with 7 bases of the junction left unmatched. CDR3 size: 17 residues. CDR1 and CDR2 (germline): LGHNA, YNFKEQ. CDR3 coding DNA: TGTGCCAGCAGCCAAGGGCCGGGACTAGCGGAGAACAATGAGCAGTTCTTC. Protein product: CASSQGPGLAENNEQFF.

The genes are TRBV19 and TRBJ2-7; D might be TRBD2 (5 bases). The germline V gene encodes CDR1 LNHDA and CDR2 SQIVND (reference sequence). This CDR3 region has 13 residues. The V and J ends lost 5 bases and 2 bases respectively, with 10 bases between them. The CDR3 bases are TGTGCCAGTAGTCCCGGGGTGACCTACGAGCAGTACTTC. It translates to CASSPGVTYEQYF. Looking up the rest from reference TRBV19 and TRBJ2-7 gives the full variable domain: DGGITQSPKYLFRKEGQNVTLSCEQNLNHDAMYWYRQDPGQGLRLIYYSQIVNDFQKGDIAEGYSVSREKKESFPLTVTSAQKNPTAFYLCASSPGVTYEQYFGPGTRLTVT.

The V and J genes are TRBV6-5 and TRBJ1-4; D is possibly TRBD1 (6 bases). The CDR3 covers 13 residues. V dropped 6 bases and J dropped 7 bases, with 12 bases sitting between them. Germline values: CDR1 MNHEY, CDR2 SVGAGI. The CDR3 DNA reads as TGTGCCAGCAGCCAAACAGGGATTGAAAAACTGTTTTTT. Protein product: CASSQTGIEKLFF.

The rearrangement joins TRBV28 to TRBJ2-5; weak D call: TRBD2 (6 bases). Trimming took 6 bases from V and 5 from J, leaving 22 bases between them. Germline loops: CDR1 MDHEN, CDR2 SYDVKM. This CDR3 has 16 amino acids. The CDR3: CASSPGTSHRAETQYF. The CDR3 coding sequence is TGTGCCAGCAGCCCAGGGACTTCCCACCGGGCGGAGACCCAGTACTTC. The whole variable domain, remainder taken from reference TRBV28 and TRBJ2-5, is DVKVTQSSRYLVKRTGEKVFLECVQDMDHENMFWYRQDPGLGLRLIYFSYDVKMKEKGDIPEGYSVSREKKERFSLILESASTNQTSMYLCASSPGTSHRAETQYFGPGTRLLVL.

This clone has just one count. The V call is TRBV4-2, the J call TRBJ2-1, with 14 bases that match TRBD2. V gave up 4 bases and J gave up 3 bases; unmatched junction bases: 2. From germline, CDR1 is LGHNA and CDR2 YNFKEQ. The CDR3 is 16 residues long. The CDR3 loop reads CASSPGTSGSYNEQFF. CDR3 coding DNA: TGTGCCAGCAGCCCCGGGACTAGCGGGAGCTACAATGAGCAGTTCTTC.

The chain employs TRBV27 and TRBJ2-1; D unclear. The CDR3 is made up of 13 amino acids. V was shortened by 5 bases and J by 6 bases, with 11 bases between the two germline ends. The germline CDR1 and CDR2 sequences are MNHEY and SMNVEV (reference sequence). The CDR3 DNA follows: TGTGCCAGCAGTATTTCAGTCTTCAATGAGCAGTTCTTC. This encodes CASSISVFNEQFF.

This chain joins TRBV7-9 and TRBJ1-2; possible D gene TRBD1, 6 bases. Germline CDR1 SEHNR, CDR2 FQNEAQ (reference sequence). Trimming pared 5 bases from V and 5 bases from J, leaving 24 bases between. The CDR3 sequence is 17 residues long. CDR3: CASSITARGGETYGYTF. The CDR3 DNA follows: TGTGCCAGCAGCATCACCGCCCGAGGGGGAGAAACATATGGCTACACCTTC.

The chain is built from TRBV11-2 and TRBJ2-7; 9 nucleotides agree with TRBD2. This CDR3 has 15 amino acids. After removal of 2 bases from V and 5 bases from J, the junction contained 7 bases not matched to a gene. CDR1 SGHAT and CDR2 FQNNGV come from the germline V gene. The CDR3 here is CASSLTGLASHEQYF. The CDR3 DNA reads as TGTGCCAGCAGCTTAACGGGACTAGCTTCCCACGAGCAGTACTTC. Using reference TRBV11-2 and TRBJ2-7 for the parts outside the CDR3, the full variable domain is EAGVAQSPRYKIIEKRQSVAFWCNPISGHATLYWYQQILGQGPKLLIQFQNNGVVDDSQLPKDRFSAERLKGVDSTLKIQPAKLEDSAVYLCASSLTGLASHEQYFGPGTRLTVT.

The J gene is TRBJ1-2, the V gene TRBV5-4, with TRBD1 identical over 8 bases. With 0 bases clipped from V and 5 bases from J, the junction kept 6 bases outside the gene matches. The CDR3 totals 15 residues. Germline V lookup: CDR1 SGHNT, CDR2 YYREEE (reference sequence). The CDR3 protein is CASSLALQGAYGYTF. In DNA, the CDR3 is TGTGCCAGCAGCTTGGCCTTGCAGGGGGCTTATGGCTACACCTTC.

The rearrangement links TRBV7-6 to TRBJ2-2, with D possibly being TRBD1 (6 bases). Germline V gene sequence: CDR1 SGHVS, CDR2 FNYEAQ. The CDR3 runs to 15 residues. V was shortened by 1 base and J by 7 bases, with 13 bases between the two germline ends. The CDR3: CASSLEVTGGGELFF. DNA for the CDR3: TGTGCCAGCAGCTTAGAGGTGACAGGCGGCGGGGAGCTGTTTTTT.

The chain uses TRBV27 and TRBJ1-1, with 7 bases identical to TRBD1. There are 12 residues in the CDR3. The V segment lost 3 bases and the J segment 11 bases; nucleotides outside the gene matches: 6. Per germline, CDR1 MNHEY and CDR2 SMNVEV (reference sequence). This chain's CDR3 is CASSFPQGPAFF. CDR3 nucleotides: TGTGCCAGCAGTTTTCCACAGGGGCCCGCTTTCTTT.

A remark on this clone: Different DNA sequences within this sample yield the same CDR3. This chain connects TRBV27 to TRBJ1-5; D unclear. From germline, CDR1 is MNHEY and CDR2 SMNVEV (reference sequence). Deletions cut 2 bases from V and 1 base from J, with 3 bases between. The CDR3 runs 13 residues. DNA for the CDR3: TGTGCCAGCAGTTTACAAAGCAATCAGCCCCAGCATTTT. This codes for CASSLQSNQPQHF.